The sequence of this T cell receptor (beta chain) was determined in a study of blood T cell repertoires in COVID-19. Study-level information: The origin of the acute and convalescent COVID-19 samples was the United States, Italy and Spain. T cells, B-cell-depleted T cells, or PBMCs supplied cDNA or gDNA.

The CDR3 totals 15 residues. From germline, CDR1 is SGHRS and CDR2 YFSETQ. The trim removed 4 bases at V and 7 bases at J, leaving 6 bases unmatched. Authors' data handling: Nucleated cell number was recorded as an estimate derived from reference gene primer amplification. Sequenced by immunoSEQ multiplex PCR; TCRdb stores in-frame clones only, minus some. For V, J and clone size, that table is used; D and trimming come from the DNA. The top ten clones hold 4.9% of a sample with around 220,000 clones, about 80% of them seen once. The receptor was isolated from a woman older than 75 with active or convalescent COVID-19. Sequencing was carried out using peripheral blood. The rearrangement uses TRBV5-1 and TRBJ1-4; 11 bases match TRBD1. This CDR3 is CASSPGQGAVEKLFF. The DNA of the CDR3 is TGCGCCAGCAGCCCAGGACAGGGGGCAGTTGAAAAACTGTTTTTT.